The 27 T cell receptor beta chains presented below share a single source sample, sequenced in a study of a mutant IDH1 vaccine in newly diagnosed glioma. Documented time point: week 23, last vaccination. Each dose of the vaccine consisted of 300 ug of mutant IDH1 20-mer peptide, with topical imiquimod. TCRdb's table, derived via immunoSEQ multiplex PCR, lists solely in-frame clones and lacks some. The repertoire holds around 41,000 clones, with about 79% as singletons. No antigens are known for them. The source was PBMCs, collected from a glioma patient whose treatment included an IDH1 peptide vaccine. These receptors were obtained from a woman aged 40 to 50 with glioma. Some clones in this sample may be carry-over from other donors' samples.

The chain joins TRBV5-1 to TRBJ2-1; 10 bases align to TRBD2. Unmatched junction bases numbered 11, after V lost 2 bases and J lost 9 bases. This CDR3 region has 16 residues. Per germline, CDR1 SGHRS and CDR2 YFSETQ. CDR3 protein: CASSFSGRREEGEQFF. CDR3 in DNA: TGCGCCAGCAGCTTTAGCGGGAGGCGGGAAGAGGGTGAGCAGTTCTTC.

This clone has a handful of counts. The genes are TRBV6-6 and TRBJ1-1; D not certain. With 7 bases removed from V and 1 base from J, the gap between germline ends came to 7 bases. The germline gives CDR1 MNHNY, CDR2 SVGAGI (reference sequence). The CDR3 sequence is 12 residues long. The CDR3 sequence is CASIEGNTEAFF. DNA of the CDR3: TGTGCCAGCATCGAGGGGAACACTGAAGCTTTCTTT.

This clone was observed a handful of times. The genes are TRBV30 and TRBJ1-5, with TRBD1 as a possible D gene (5 bases). V shed 2 bases and J shed 3 bases, with 8 bases lying between them. The CDR3 length is 13 residues. Germline assignment: CDR1 GTSNPN and CDR2 SVGIG (reference sequence). The CDR3 reads CAWSSQVNQPQHF. In DNA, the CDR3 is TGTGCCTGGAGTTCACAGGTCAATCAGCCCCAGCATTTT.

V and J are TRBV2 and TRBJ2-7, with D unclear. Germline V lookup: CDR1 SNHLY, CDR2 FYNNEI. This CDR3 has 14 amino acids. V gave up 8 bases and J gave up 4 bases, with 18 bases separating them. The CDR3 DNA reads TGTGCCAGCGCAGCCGGGCCGACCTTTTACGAGCAGTACTTC. Its translation: CASAAGPTFYEQYF.

This rearrangement joins TRBV9 to TRBJ2-7; D could derive from TRBD1 or TRBD2 (6 bases each). Deletions cut 4 bases from V and 5 bases from J, with 13 bases between. Germline CDR1 reads SGDLS; CDR2 reads YYNGEE. The CDR3 consists of 13 residues. CDR3 nucleotides: TGTGCCAGCAGCCCCCGGGGGCCTCACGAGCAGTACTTC. Translating gives CASSPRGPHEQYF.

The chain is built from TRBV2 and TRBJ1-1, with D unclear. Germline assignment: CDR1 SNHLY and CDR2 FYNNEI. With 4 bases removed from V and 5 bases from J, the gap between germline ends came to 11 bases. This CDR3 is 13 amino acids long. The CDR3 reads CASSGQERTEAFF. The CDR3 nucleotides are TGTGCCAGCAGTGGTCAGGAGAGGACTGAAGCTTTCTTT.

The rearrangement joins TRBV30 to TRBJ1-1; D gene ambiguous. Trimming pared 0 bases from V and 6 bases from J, leaving 14 bases between. The CDR3 length is 14 residues. In germline, CDR1 is GTSNPN, CDR2 SVGIG (reference sequence). The DNA for the CDR3 is TGTGCCTGGAGTGTGCCCCAGAGGGCCCCTGAAGCTTTCTTT. It encodes CAWSVPQRAPEAFF.

CDR3 sequence reads: CASSPGTNKNTEAFF. The CDR3 DNA follows: TGTGCCAGCAGTCCCGGGACAAACAAGAACACTGAAGCTTTCTTT. The chain combines TRBV6-4 with TRBJ1-1; D possibly corresponds to TRBD1 (6 bases). V lost 5 bases to trimming and J lost 1 base, with 14 bases between them. Germline CDR1 is MRHNA and CDR2 is SNTAGT. This CDR3 is 15 amino acids long.

The V call is TRBV6-5, the J call TRBJ1-1; TRBD1 might be the D (5 bases). CDR1 MNHEY and CDR2 SVGAGI come from the germline V gene. The CDR3 totals 13 residues. Trimming shortened V by 2 bases and J by 3 bases, and 7 bases separated the two germline ends. The CDR3 bases are TGTGCCAGCAGTTACGGGGACGACACTGAAGCTTTCTTT. As protein: CASSYGDDTEAFF.

The genes are TRBV28 and TRBJ2-7; a possible D gene is TRBD2 (6 bases). Germline-derived CDR1 and CDR2 are MDHEN and SYDVKM. The V and J ends lost 8 bases and 3 bases respectively, with 23 bases between them. This CDR3 is built from 16 residues. CDR3 loop: CASHSSTTGDFYEQYF. The CDR3 coding sequence is TGTGCCAGCCACTCTTCTACGACGGGGGATTTCTACGAGCAGTACTTC.

The chain joins TRBV6-9 to TRBJ1-5; TRBD1 matches at 8 bases. The CDR3 is made up of 17 amino acids. Trimming at V came to 5 bases and at J to 0 bases, leaving 9 bases not matched to a gene. Germline values: CDR1 MNHGY, CDR2 SVAAGI. CDR3 in DNA: TGTGCCAGCAGTACCGACTGGACAGGGTATAGCAATCAGCCCCAGCATTTT. Encoded protein: CASSTDWTGYSNQPQHF.

The chain recombines TRBV28 with TRBJ2-5; no reliable D call. CDR3 length: 16 residues. Deletions cut 2 bases from V and 4 bases from J, with 17 bases between. The germline gives CDR1 MDHEN, CDR2 SYDVKM. The DNA of the CDR3 is TGTGCCAGCAGTTTAGGGAAACGGAAATACCCAGAGACCCAGTACTTC. This encodes CASSLGKRKYPETQYF. The whole variable domain, remainder taken from reference TRBV28 and TRBJ2-5, is DVKVTQSSRYLVKRTGEKVFLECVQDMDHENMFWYRQDPGLGLRLIYFSYDVKMKEKGDIPEGYSVSREKKERFSLILESASTNQTSMYLCASSLGKRKYPETQYFGPGTRLLVL.

This clone was seen a handful of times. CDR3 sequence: CASSLEAPRNTEAFF. Written as DNA, the CDR3 is TGTGCCAGCAGCCTGGAGGCTCCAAGGAACACTGAAGCTTTCTTT. The chain uses TRBV2 and TRBJ1-1, with D unresolved. Trimming pared 6 bases from V and 1 base from J, leaving 15 bases between. Germline lookup yields CDR1 SNHLY and CDR2 FYNNEI. The CDR3 has 15 amino acids.

This clone was seen once. The rearrangement joins TRBV11-3 to TRBJ2-2, with TRBD2 identical over 8 bases. Germline CDR1 SGHNT, CDR2 YENEEA. The CDR3 totals 16 residues. J lost 5 bases, V lost 5 bases, and 10 bases had no gene match. CDR3 sequence (DNA): TGTGCCAGCAGCCCCCACAGCGGGGGTGGAACCGGGGAGCTGTTTTTT. It codes for CASSPHSGGGTGELFF.

This chain connects TRBV12-5 to TRBJ1-3, with D unclear. Deletions cut 1 base from V and 1 base from J, with 5 bases between. The CDR3 is 14 residues long. Germline CDR1 and CDR2: LGHNT and FRNRAP. The CDR3 DNA sequence: TGTGCTAGTGGTTTGGGCAGTTCTGGAAACACCATATATTTT. Protein product: CASGLGSSGNTIYF.

V usage is TRBV6-1 and J usage is TRBJ2-1, with 7 bases fitting TRBD1. V trimming: 3 bases; J trimming: 6 bases; junction bases outside the gene matches: 5. The CDR3 sequence is 14 residues long. Germline lookup yields CDR1 MNHNS and CDR2 SASEGT. The CDR3 protein is CASSETGRGNEQFF. CDR3 bases: TGTGCCAGCAGTGAGACAGGGCGAGGCAATGAGCAGTTCTTC.

This clone was observed a few times. The rearrangement uses TRBV21-1 and TRBJ1-5. TRBV21-1 is reported as a pseudogene. This CDR3 is 14 amino acids long. CDR3 nucleotide sequence: TGTGCCAGCAGCAGGCACAAGGTGGATCAGCCCCAGCATTTT. It translates to CASSRHKVDQPQHF.

This rearrangement joins TRBV7-2 to TRBJ2-7, with TRBD1 matching 12 bases. Per the germline V gene, CDR1 is SGHTA and CDR2 is FQGNSA. CDR3 size: 16 residues. The junction had 6 bases not matched to a gene; V was cut back by 5 bases and J by 1 base. The CDR3 region is CASSPQGQGASYEQYF. In DNA form, the CDR3 reads TGTGCCAGCAGCCCACAGGGACAGGGGGCATCCTACGAGCAGTACTTC.

The chain combines TRBV4-3 with TRBJ2-2; D ambiguous. The CDR3 sequence is 16 residues long. Germline V CDR1 and CDR2: LGHNA, YSLEER. V lost 0 bases, J lost 1 base, and 9 bases lay in between. The CDR3 sequence is CASSQDPGLNTGELFF. The CDR3 DNA sequence: TGCGCCAGCAGCCAAGATCCGGGTTTGAACACCGGGGAGCTGTTTTTT.

The chain joins TRBV6-5 to TRBJ1-2; D is uncertain. Trimming stripped 3 bases from V and 9 bases from J, with 8 bases between. The CDR3 length is 11 residues. Germline loops: CDR1 MNHEY, CDR2 SVGAGI. The chain's CDR3 is CASSYEGSYTF. As DNA, the CDR3 is TGTGCCAGCAGTTATGAGGGAAGCTACACCTTC.

This clone is a singleton in its sample. The chain has TRBV25-1 and TRBJ2-5, with TRBD1 matching over 7 bases. The germline gives CDR1 MGHDK, CDR2 SYGVNS. The CDR3 consists of 14 residues. After removal of 4 bases from V and 4 bases from J, the junction contained 6 bases not matched to a gene. Written as DNA, the CDR3 is TGTGCCAGCAGTGTAGGACAGGTCGGAGAGACCCAGTACTTC. Protein product: CASSVGQVGETQYF. Together with reference TRBV25-1 and TRBJ2-5, the CDR3 gives the full variable domain: EADIYQTPRYLVIGTGKKITLECSQTMGHDKMYWYQQDPGMELHLIHYSYGVNSTEKGDLSSESTVSRIRTEHFPLTLESARPSHTSQYLCASSVGQVGETQYFGPGTRLLVL.

V gene TRBV28 combines with J gene TRBJ2-7, with a weak D call TRBD1 (5 bases). Germline V gene sequence: CDR1 MDHEN, CDR2 SYDVKM. The CDR3 is 15 amino acids. V was shortened by 5 bases and J by 3 bases, with 17 bases between the two germline ends. The CDR3 reads CASSEQAAVDYEQYF. DNA for the CDR3: TGTGCCAGCAGTGAACAGGCGGCGGTCGACTACGAGCAGTACTTC. Combining the CDR3 with reference TRBV28 and TRBJ2-7 gives the whole variable domain DVKVTQSSRYLVKRTGEKVFLECVQDMDHENMFWYRQDPGLGLRLIYFSYDVKMKEKGDIPEGYSVSREKKERFSLILESASTNQTSMYLCASSEQAAVDYEQYFGPGTRLTVT.

The genes are TRBV29-1 and TRBJ2-7, with 7 bases fitting TRBD1. CDR1 and CDR2 from the germline V gene are SQVTM and ANQGSEA. The CDR3 sequence is 14 residues long. V shed 1 base, J shed 4 bases, and the junction held 7 bases outside the gene matches. As DNA, the CDR3 is TGCAGCGTTGAAGGGACAGGACGTGAGTACGAGCAGTACTTC. Its translation: CSVEGTGREYEQYF.

The V call is TRBV4-3, the J call TRBJ1-1, with D unclear. Germline V gives CDR1 LGHNA, CDR2 YSLEER. Trimming stripped 1 base from V and 3 bases from J, with 12 bases between. CDR3 length: 15 amino acids. The DNA of the CDR3 is TGCGCCAGCAGCCAAGTGCCGACATTGGACACTGAAGCTTTCTTT. Encoded protein: CASSQVPTLDTEAFF.

This clone was found once. The V gene is TRBV20-1, the J gene TRBJ1-4; D is unresolved. The germline V and J ends were trimmed by 7 bases and 2 bases, with 5 bases remaining between them. CDR3 length: 11 residues. Germline V gene sequence: CDR1 DFQATT, CDR2 SNEGSKA (reference sequence). For the CDR3, the DNA is TGCAGTGTATCGACTAATGAAAAACTGTTTTTT. Its protein is CSVSTNEKLFF.

The rearrangement uses TRBV7-2 and TRBJ1-2; 8 positions agree with TRBD1. Germline CDR1 is SGHTA and CDR2 is FQGNSA. CDR3 length equals 15 residues. The V gene end was trimmed by 4 bases and the J gene end by 2 bases; junction bases not matched to a gene: 6. The DNA of the CDR3 is TGTGCCAGCAGCTCAACGACAGGGGCCAACTATGGCTACACCTTC. The encoded protein is CASSSTTGANYGYTF.

V usage is TRBV14 and J usage is TRBJ2-1; D is uncertain. V was shortened by 5 bases and J by 9 bases, with 11 bases between the two germline ends. The CDR3 covers 12 residues. Germline V gene lookup returns CDR1 SGHDN and CDR2 FVKESK. Here the CDR3 DNA reads TGTGCCAGCAGCTCCCTGTCTCGTGAGCAGTTCTTC. Encoded protein: CASSSLSREQFF.